This T cell receptor (beta chain) came from a study of T-cell memory formation after mild COVID-19. Background on the study: Each donor largely had its own TCR clusters. General study results and limits: Largely, contracting CD4+ clones fell within CM and EM, and contracting CD8+ clones within EMRA. Second-wave clones reaching peak frequency on day 37 lacked confirmed SARS-CoV-2 specificity. Among clones contracting day 15 to 85, CD4/CD8 was balanced, whereas later expanders leaned CD4+.

TCRdb reprocessed the 5' RACE reads with MiXCR, giving one entry per CDR3 protein. This sample yields about 110,000 distinct CDR3 sequences, of which around 15% are seen a single time; approximately 28% belongs to the top ten. Regarding this clonotype: Antigen unknown.

The CDR3 spans 14 residues. Trimming pared 8 bases from V and 7 bases from J, leaving 18 bases between. From germline, CDR1 is LNHDA and CDR2 SQIVND (reference sequence). Material: PBMCs or a T cell subset sorted from them (not recorded which). This sequence joins TRBV19 and TRBJ1-5; no clear D gene. This sequence was found in an adult woman who had mild COVID-19 (a few samples of this study predate the infection). Cell type and time point are not known. The DNA of the CDR3 is TGTGCCAGTTCCCTCGATATCAGTGGGCAGCCCCAGCATTTT. Its translation: CASSLDISGQPQHF.